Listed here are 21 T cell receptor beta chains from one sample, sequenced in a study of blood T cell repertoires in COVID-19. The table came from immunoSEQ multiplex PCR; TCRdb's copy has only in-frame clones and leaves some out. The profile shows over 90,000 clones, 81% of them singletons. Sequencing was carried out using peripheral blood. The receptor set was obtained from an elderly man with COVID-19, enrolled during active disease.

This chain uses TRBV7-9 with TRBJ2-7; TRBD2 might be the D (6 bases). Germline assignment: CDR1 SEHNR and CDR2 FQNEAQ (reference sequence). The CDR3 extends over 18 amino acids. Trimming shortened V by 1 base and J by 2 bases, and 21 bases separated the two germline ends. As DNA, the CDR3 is TGTGCCAGCAGCTTAGAAGGGGCGCGGGACGCGAGCCCCTACGAGCAGTACTTC. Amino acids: CASSLEGARDASPYEQYF.

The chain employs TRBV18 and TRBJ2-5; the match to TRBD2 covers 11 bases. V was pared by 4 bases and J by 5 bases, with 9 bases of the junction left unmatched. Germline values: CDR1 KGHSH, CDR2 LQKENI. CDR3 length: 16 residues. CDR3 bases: TGTGCCAGCTCACACGACGGACTAGCGGGCGGGGAGACCCAGTACTTC. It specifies CASSHDGLAGGETQYF. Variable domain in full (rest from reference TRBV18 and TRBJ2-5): NAGVMQNPRHLVRRRGQEARLRCSPMKGHSHVYWYRQLPEEGLKFMVYLQKENIIDESGMPKERFSAEFPKEGPSILRIQQVVRGDSAAYFCASSHDGLAGGETQYFGPGTRLLVL.

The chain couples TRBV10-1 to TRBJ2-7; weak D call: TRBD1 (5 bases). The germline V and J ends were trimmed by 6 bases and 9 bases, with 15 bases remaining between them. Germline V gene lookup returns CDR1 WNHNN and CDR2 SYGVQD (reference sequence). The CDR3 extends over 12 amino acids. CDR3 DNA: TGCGCCAGCAGCCCCGGACAACGCACGCAGTACTTC. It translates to CASSPGQRTQYF.

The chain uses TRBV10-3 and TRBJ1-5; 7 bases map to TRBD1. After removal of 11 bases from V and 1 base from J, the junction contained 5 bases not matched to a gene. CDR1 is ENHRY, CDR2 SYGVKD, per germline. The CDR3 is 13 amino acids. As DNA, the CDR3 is TGTGCCCCCACGACAGGGAGCAATCAGCCCCAGCATTTT. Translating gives CAPTTGSNQPQHF.

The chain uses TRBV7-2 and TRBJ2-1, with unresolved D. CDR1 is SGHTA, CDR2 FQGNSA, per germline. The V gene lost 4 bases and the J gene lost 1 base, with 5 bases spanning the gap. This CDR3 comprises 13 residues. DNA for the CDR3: TGTGCCAGCAGCTGGCAGTCCTACAATGAGCAGTTCTTC. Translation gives CASSWQSYNEQFF.

The CDR3 bases are TGTGCCAGCAGGGCGGGACTAGCGGGAGTGGAGACCCAGTACTTC. This sequence encodes CASRAGLAGVETQYF. This sequence joins TRBV7-9 and TRBJ2-5, with 14 bases that match TRBD2. The CDR3 spans 15 residues. Germline V gene data show CDR1 as SEHNR and CDR2 as FQNEAQ (reference sequence). J lost 5 bases, V lost 6 bases, and 5 bases had no gene match. Combining the CDR3 with reference TRBV7-9 and TRBJ2-5 gives the whole variable domain DTGVSQNPRHKITKRGQNVTFRCDPISEHNRLYWYRQTLGQGPEFLTYFQNEAQLEKSRLLSDRFSAERPKGSFSTLEIQRTEQGDSAMYLCASRAGLAGVETQYFGPGTRLLVL.

CDR3 DNA: TGTGCCAGCAGCCAAGGGATGGGCGGGAGATCAGATACGCAGTATTTT. Translating it yields CASSQGMGGRSDTQYF. The chain links TRBV3-1 (or the pseudogene TRBV3-2) to TRBJ2-3; 7 bases map to TRBD2. The CDR3 totals 16 residues. Losses at the gene ends were 1 base for V and 4 bases for J; bases not matched to a gene: 8. CDR1 LGHDT and CDR2 YNNKEL come from the germline V gene (reference sequence).

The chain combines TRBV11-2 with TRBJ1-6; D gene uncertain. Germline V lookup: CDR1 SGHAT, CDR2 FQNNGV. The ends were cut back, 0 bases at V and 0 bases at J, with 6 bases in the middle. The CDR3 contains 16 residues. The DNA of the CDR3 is TGTGCCAGCAGCTTAGACTACAGCTCCTATAATTCACCCCTCCACTTT. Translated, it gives CASSLDYSSYNSPLHF.

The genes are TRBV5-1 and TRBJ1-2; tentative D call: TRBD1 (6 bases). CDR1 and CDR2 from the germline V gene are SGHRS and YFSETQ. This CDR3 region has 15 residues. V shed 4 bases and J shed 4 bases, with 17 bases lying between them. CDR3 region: CASSQGQLNVYGYTF. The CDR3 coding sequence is TGCGCCAGCAGCCAAGGACAGCTGAACGTCTATGGCTACACCTTC.

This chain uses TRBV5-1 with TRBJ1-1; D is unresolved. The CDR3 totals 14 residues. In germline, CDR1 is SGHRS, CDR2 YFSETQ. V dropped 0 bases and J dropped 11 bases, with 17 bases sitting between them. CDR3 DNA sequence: TGCGCCAGCAGCTTGGGACGGGTCGATAACGAGGCTTTCTTT. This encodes CASSLGRVDNEAFF. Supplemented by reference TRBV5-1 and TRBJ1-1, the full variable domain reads KAGVTQTPRYLIKTRGQQVTLSCSPISGHRSVSWYQQTPGQGLQFLFEYFSETQRNKGNFPGRFSGRQFSNSRSEMNVSTLELGDSALYLCASSLGRVDNEAFFGQGTRLTVV.

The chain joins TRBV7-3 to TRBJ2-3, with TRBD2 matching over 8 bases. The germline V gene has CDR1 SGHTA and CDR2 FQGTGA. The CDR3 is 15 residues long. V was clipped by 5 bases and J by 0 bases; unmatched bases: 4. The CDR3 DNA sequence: TGTGCCAGCAGCATGTTAGCGGGGAGCACAGATACGCAGTATTTT. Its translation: CASSMLAGSTDTQYF. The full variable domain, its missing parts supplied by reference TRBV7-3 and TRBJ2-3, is GAGVSQTPSNKVTEKGKYVELRCDPISGHTALYWYRQSLGQGPEFLIYFQGTGAADDSGLPNDRFFAVRPEGSVSTLKIQRTERGDSAVYLCASSMLAGSTDTQYFGPGTRLTVL.

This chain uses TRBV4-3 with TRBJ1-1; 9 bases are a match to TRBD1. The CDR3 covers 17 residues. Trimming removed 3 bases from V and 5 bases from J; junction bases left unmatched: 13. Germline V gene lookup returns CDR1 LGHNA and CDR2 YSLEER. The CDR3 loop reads CASSQSPGTGFGTEAFF. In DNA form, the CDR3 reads TGCGCCAGCAGCCAGTCTCCCGGGACAGGGTTCGGGACTGAAGCTTTCTTT.

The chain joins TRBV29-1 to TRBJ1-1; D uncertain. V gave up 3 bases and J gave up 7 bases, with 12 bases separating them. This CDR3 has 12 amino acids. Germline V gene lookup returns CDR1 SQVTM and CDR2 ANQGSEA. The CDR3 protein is CSVDHRSVEAFF. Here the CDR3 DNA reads TGCAGCGTTGATCACCGGTCGGTTGAAGCTTTCTTT.

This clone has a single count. The CDR3 reads CAISWTGMNTEAFF. The CDR3 DNA is TGTGCCATCAGTTGGACAGGGATGAACACTGAAGCTTTCTTT. The genes are TRBV10-3 and TRBJ1-1; TRBD1 matches at 8 bases. J lost 0 bases, V lost 5 bases, and 2 bases had no gene match. CDR3 length: 14 residues. The V gene's germline CDR1 is ENHRY and CDR2 SYGVKD.

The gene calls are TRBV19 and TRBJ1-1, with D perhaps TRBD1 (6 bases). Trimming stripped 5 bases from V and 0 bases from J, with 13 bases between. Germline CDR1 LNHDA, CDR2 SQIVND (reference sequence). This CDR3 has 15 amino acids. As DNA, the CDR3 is TGTGCCAGTAGTGGAGCGACAGGAATGAACACTGAAGCTTTCTTT. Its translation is CASSGATGMNTEAFF. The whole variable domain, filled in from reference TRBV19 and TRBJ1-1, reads DGGITQSPKYLFRKEGQNVTLSCEQNLNHDAMYWYRQDPGQGLRLIYYSQIVNDFQKGDIAEGYSVSREKKESFPLTVTSAQKNPTAFYLCASSGATGMNTEAFFGQGTRLTVV.

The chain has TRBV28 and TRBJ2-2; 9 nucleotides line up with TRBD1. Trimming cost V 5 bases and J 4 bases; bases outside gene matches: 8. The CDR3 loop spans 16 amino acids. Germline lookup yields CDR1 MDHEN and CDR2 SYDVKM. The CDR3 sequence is CASSRTGARGTGELFF. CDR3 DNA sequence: TGTGCCAGCAGTCGGACAGGGGCAAGGGGCACCGGGGAGCTGTTTTTT.

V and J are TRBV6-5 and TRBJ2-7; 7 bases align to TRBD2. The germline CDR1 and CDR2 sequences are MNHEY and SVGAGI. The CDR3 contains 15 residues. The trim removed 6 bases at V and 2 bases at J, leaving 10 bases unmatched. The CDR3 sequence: CASRYPSGWPYEQYF. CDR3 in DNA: TGTGCCAGCAGATATCCTAGCGGATGGCCCTACGAGCAGTACTTC.

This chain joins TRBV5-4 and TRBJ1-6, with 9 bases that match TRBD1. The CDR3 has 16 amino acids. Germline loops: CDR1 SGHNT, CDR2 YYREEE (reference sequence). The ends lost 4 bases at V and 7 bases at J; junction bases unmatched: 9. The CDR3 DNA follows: TGTGCCAGCAGCCCGAGAACAGGGGGCGGGAATTCACCCCTCCACTTT. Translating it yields CASSPRTGGGNSPLHF. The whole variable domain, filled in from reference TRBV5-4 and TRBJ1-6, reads ETGVTQSPTHLIKTRGQQVTLRCSSQSGHNTVSWYQQALGQGPQFIFQYYREEENGRGNFPPRFSGLQFPNYSSELNVNALELDDSALYLCASSPRTGGGNSPLHFGNGTRLTVT.

Written as DNA, the CDR3 is TGCGCCAGCAGCCCGGACGGCGCGAGGGATTCACCCCTCCACTTT. This sequence encodes CASSPDGARDSPLHF. The chain joins TRBV5-1 to TRBJ1-6, with D uncertain. Trimming shortened V by 4 bases and J by 8 bases, and 16 bases separated the two germline ends. There are 15 residues in the CDR3. Germline V gene lookup returns CDR1 SGHRS and CDR2 YFSETQ.

CDR3 sequence (DNA): TGTGCCAGCAGTTCGCAGAAGGGGTGGGATAATTCACCCCTCCACTTT. Its protein product is CASSSQKGWDNSPLHF. The chain combines TRBV27 with TRBJ1-6, with D possibly matching TRBD1 (5 bases). Trimming shortened V by 4 bases and J by 5 bases, and 15 bases separated the two germline ends. Germline V gives CDR1 MNHEY, CDR2 SMNVEV (reference sequence). This CDR3 spans 16 amino acids.

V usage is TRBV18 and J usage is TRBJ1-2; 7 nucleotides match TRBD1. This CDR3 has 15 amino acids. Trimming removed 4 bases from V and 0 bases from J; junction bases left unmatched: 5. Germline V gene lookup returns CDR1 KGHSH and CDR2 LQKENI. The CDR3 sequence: CASSLAGTANYGYTF. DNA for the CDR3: TGTGCCAGCTCACTCGCTGGGACAGCTAACTATGGCTACACCTTC.